This entry describes one T cell receptor (beta chain). This entry is derived from a study of blood T cell repertoires in COVID-19. Some clones are missing from TCRdb's copy, which holds only in-frame ones; the method was immunoSEQ multiplex PCR. In the table there are approximately 210,000 clones, 70% to 85% of which are singletons. Per the germline V gene, CDR1 is ENHRY and CDR2 is SYGVKD. The CDR3 length is 14 residues. Trimming took 4 bases from V and 7 from J; bases not matched to a gene: 7. Sequencing used peripheral blood. The clonotype originates from a woman older than 75 with COVID-19, enrolled during active disease. This chain links TRBV10-3 with TRBJ2-7; 10 bases align to TRBD1. The CDR3 nucleotides read TGTGCCATCAGTGCAAGACAGGGGGCGGGGGAGCAGTACTTC. It codes for CAISARQGAGEQYF.